This T cell receptor (beta chain) was recorded in a study of cytomegalovirus exposure and HLA in healthy donors. About the research overall: From HLA-typed donors, an early data release held about 92 million unique TCRs.

The primer mix had 60 Vbeta and 13 Jbeta primers. Produced via immunoSEQ multiplex PCR; TCRdb's table is partial and in-frame only. The sample lists about 140,000 clones, 70% occurring once. CDR3 size: 14 residues. Germline-derived CDR1 and CDR2 are SSHAT and FNYEAQ (reference sequence). Regarding this clone: As yet, its antigen is unknown. A read error may produce the germline difference seen at one junction end.

Broader study findings: Later on, a genetic analysis was performed. It linked a missense variant in DCLRE1C with V- and J-gene trimming of TCR beta. CMV serostatus stood as the only immune exposure information on hand. Later analysis identified several of the most significant clusters that appeared linked to common viral pathogens.

This receptor was identified in a woman younger than 45 in good health and CMV-seronegative. This sequence joins TRBV7-7 and TRBJ2-5, with D possibly TRBD1 on 6 matching bases. The sample consisted of PBMCs. CDR3 loop: CASSPPQGWETQYF. In DNA, the CDR3 is TGTGCTAGCAGCCCACCACAGGGTTGGGAGACCCAGTACTTC.